This T cell receptor (beta chain) comes out of a study of preoperative IRX-2 immunotherapy in early breast cancer. Sample treatment: preoperative locoregional IRX-2 cytokine immunotherapy. With 4 bases removed from V and 0 bases from J, the gap between germline ends came to 15 bases. CDR1 and CDR2 (germline): KGHSH, LQKENI. The CDR3 loop spans 16 amino acids. Sequencing was performed with immunoSEQ multiplex PCR; in TCRdb, only in-frame clones are kept and a portion is missing. The table shows more than 20,000 clones, with just under 80% occurring only once. This chain connects TRBV18 to TRBJ1-1, with D possibly matching TRBD1 (5 bases). Sequenced material: lymph node tissue, taken before IRX-2 immunotherapy. The clonotype originates from a human donor with breast cancer. The CDR3 DNA sequence: TGTGCCAGCTCACTGAGTCCAGGGCGCGTGAACACTGAAGCTTTCTTT. Its protein is CASSLSPGRVNTEAFF. The variable domain in full, with the rest retrieved from reference TRBV18 and TRBJ1-1, is NAGVMQNPRHLVRRRGQEARLRCSPMKGHSHVYWYRQLPEEGLKFMVYLQKENIIDESGMPKERFSAEFPKEGPSILRIQQVVRGDSAAYFCASSLSPGRVNTEAFFGQGTRLTVV.